The 22 T cell receptor beta chains below come from one sample, sequenced in a study of beta chain features in type 1 diabetes. Their specific antigens are unknown. As every portion of the isolated RNA was reverse transcribed, the sequencing read expressed TCRB transcripts. The repertoire was sequenced with immunoSEQ multiplex PCR; TCRdb's copy has only in-frame clones and lacks some. The sample consists of tens of thousands of clones, about 60% of them appearing once. Overall study results and limits: Among all four CD4+ subsets, Type 1 diabetes patients had TCRB CDR3s that were moderately but significantly shorter.

Material for sequencing was stem cell memory CD4+ T cells from blood. These receptor sequences come from a woman aged 25-40 years with type 1 diabetes.

This chain connects TRBV7-9 to TRBJ2-1, with 16 nucleotides matching TRBD2. In germline, CDR1 is SEHNR, CDR2 FQNEAQ (reference sequence). V was pared by 2 bases and J by 9 bases, with 13 bases of the junction left unmatched. This CDR3 is built from 19 residues. In DNA form, the CDR3 reads TGTGCCAGCAGCTTACCCGCCGGGACTAGCGGGAGGGCGTGGGGTGAGCAGTTCTTC. This codes for CASSLPAGTSGRAWGEQFF. Full variable domain (outside the CDR3, taken from reference TRBV7-9 and TRBJ2-1): DTGVSQNPRHKITKRGQNVTFRCDPISEHNRLYWYRQTLGQGPEFLTYFQNEAQLEKSRLLSDRFSAERPKGSFSTLEIQRTEQGDSAMYLCASSLPAGTSGRAWGEQFFGPGTRLTVL.

This chain uses TRBV2 with TRBJ1-2; 9 positions match TRBD1. Trimming cost V 6 bases and J 6 bases; bases outside gene matches: 8. The germline gives CDR1 SNHLY, CDR2 FYNNEI. The CDR3 totals 14 residues. CDR3 protein: CASSDDRGADGYTF. The DNA of the CDR3 is TGTGCCAGCAGCGATGACAGGGGGGCGGATGGCTACACCTTC.

V gene TRBV27 combines with J gene TRBJ1-2, with D possibly matching TRBD1 (5 bases). Germline V gives CDR1 MNHEY, CDR2 SMNVEV (reference sequence). Trimming left V 3 bases short and J 4 bases short, with 12 bases between. The CDR3 contains 14 residues. This chain's CDR3 is CASSLQGWGYGYTF. As DNA, the CDR3 is TGTGCCAGCAGTTTGCAGGGTTGGGGCTATGGCTACACCTTC.

The V call is TRBV7-3, the J call TRBJ2-2; the match to TRBD2 covers 7 bases. This CDR3 is built from 16 residues. Germline V gene sequence: CDR1 SGHTA, CDR2 FQGTGA. The V segment lost 2 bases and the J segment 4 bases; nucleotides outside the gene matches: 7. The CDR3 nucleotides read TGTGCCAGCAGCTTACAGAGCGGGGCTCTCACCGGGGAGCTGTTTTTT. It codes for CASSLQSGALTGELFF. Using reference TRBV7-3 and TRBJ2-2 for the parts outside the CDR3, the full variable domain is GAGVSQTPSNKVTEKGKYVELRCDPISGHTALYWYRQSLGQGPEFLIYFQGTGAADDSGLPNDRFFAVRPEGSVSTLKIQRTERGDSAVYLCASSLQSGALTGELFFGEGSRLTVL.

The rearrangement joins TRBV29-1 to TRBJ2-2; 11 nucleotides agree with TRBD2. With 4 bases clipped from V and 1 base from J, the junction kept 14 bases outside the gene matches. CDR3 length equals 19 residues. Per the germline V gene, CDR1 is SQVTM and CDR2 is ANQGSEA. The CDR3 reads CSVGVITSGRGGNTGELFF. CDR3 DNA: TGCAGCGTTGGTGTTATAACTAGCGGGAGAGGGGGGAACACCGGGGAGCTGTTTTTT.

The rearrangement links TRBV4-2 to TRBJ2-3; D ambiguous. This CDR3 spans 15 amino acids. Trimming left V 0 bases short and J 0 bases short, with 7 bases between. Per germline, CDR1 LGHNA and CDR2 YNFKEQ. The CDR3 spells CASSQDSTSTDTQYF. The CDR3, as DNA: TGTGCCAGCAGCCAAGATAGCACTAGCACAGATACGCAGTATTTT.

Only a few counts were recorded for this clone. The chain recombines TRBV5-1 with TRBJ2-2; TRBD1 is a possible D gene (5 bases). V lost 0 bases to trimming and J lost 4 bases, with 10 bases between them. Per the germline V gene, CDR1 is SGHRS and CDR2 is YFSETQ. The CDR3 has 15 residues. CDR3 sequence reads: CASSLDGAVTGELFF. In DNA, the CDR3 is TGCGCCAGCAGCTTGGATGGGGCGGTCACCGGGGAGCTGTTTTTT.

The chain couples TRBV19 to TRBJ1-6; 10 bases agree with TRBD1. V lost 5 bases and J lost 7; bases outside the gene matches: 5. This CDR3 has 15 amino acids. Germline assignment: CDR1 LNHDA and CDR2 SQIVND (reference sequence). Written as DNA, the CDR3 is TGTGCCAGTAGTTCCCGGGACAGGGGAAATTCACCCCTCCACTTT. The encoded protein is CASSSRDRGNSPLHF.

The rearrangement uses TRBV5-4 and TRBJ2-7; 13 nucleotides match TRBD2. The trim removed 4 bases at V and 6 bases at J, leaving 16 bases unmatched. CDR1 is SGHNT, CDR2 YYREEE, per germline (reference sequence). The CDR3 runs 18 residues. CDR3 DNA: TGTGCCAGCAGCCCGCCAAGACTAGCGGGAGGATTAGTAAGCGAGCAGTACTTC. It yields the protein CASSPPRLAGGLVSEQYF.

The chain is built from TRBV11-2 and TRBJ2-2, with 9 positions matching TRBD2. Germline trimming cut 3 bases from V and 6 bases from J; bases unmatched to any gene: 8. Germline assignment: CDR1 SGHAT and CDR2 FQNNGV. The CDR3 is made up of 16 amino acids. The CDR3 sequence is CASSFSSAGGPGELFF. The DNA for the CDR3 is TGTGCCAGCAGCTTTTCGTCGGCGGGAGGGCCCGGGGAGCTGTTTTTT.

This clone was seen a handful of times. The CDR3 nucleotides are TGTGCCAGCAGTCCCCCGGTTCCGGGGTTAGAGCAGTACTTC. Translated, it gives CASSPPVPGLEQYF. The chain is built from TRBV28 and TRBJ2-7; TRBD2 is a possible D gene (5 bases). V lost 5 bases and J 7 bases, leaving 18 bases between the germline ends. Germline V gene lookup returns CDR1 MDHEN and CDR2 SYDVKM. CDR3 size: 14 residues.

The CDR3 region has the DNA TGTGCCAGCTCACCCCCGGGGGGGCTGAACACTGAAGCTTTCTTT. This gives the protein CASSPPGGLNTEAFF. The V call is TRBV18, the J call TRBJ1-1, with TRBD1 as a possible D gene (6 bases). The CDR3 runs 15 residues. With 3 bases removed from V and 0 bases from J, the gap between germline ends came to 11 bases. Germline V lookup: CDR1 KGHSH, CDR2 LQKENI.

The chain couples TRBV6-5 to TRBJ2-5; 9 bases fit TRBD2. This CDR3 is 15 amino acids long. With 2 bases clipped from V and 7 bases from J, the junction kept 8 bases outside the gene matches. Germline V CDR1 and CDR2: MNHEY, SVGAGI. CDR3: CASSYLAGTTGTQYF. CDR3 in DNA: TGTGCCAGCAGTTACCTAGCGGGGACAACCGGGACCCAGTACTTC.

This clone was picked up a small number of times. The chain couples TRBV7-3 to TRBJ2-5; 7 bases map to TRBD2. Germline CDR1 is SGHTA and CDR2 is FQGTGA. V dropped 7 bases and J dropped 5; count of bases not matched to a gene: 4. The CDR3 has 12 residues. CDR3 protein: CASKGEGETQYF. In nucleotides, the CDR3 is TGTGCCAGCAAAGGGGAGGGGGAGACCCAGTACTTC. The full variable domain, its missing parts supplied by reference TRBV7-3 and TRBJ2-5, is GAGVSQTPSNKVTEKGKYVELRCDPISGHTALYWYRQSLGQGPEFLIYFQGTGAADDSGLPNDRFFAVRPEGSVSTLKIQRTERGDSAVYLCASKGEGETQYFGPGTRLLVL.

This sequence joins TRBV5-1 and TRBJ1-2; the D gene is possibly TRBD1 (6 bases). The V gene's germline CDR1 is SGHRS and CDR2 YFSETQ. Trimming removed 0 bases from V and 4 bases from J, with 13 bases in between. This CDR3 comprises 15 residues. The CDR3 is CASSLVAGDGYGYTF. CDR3 DNA sequence: TGCGCCAGCAGCTTGGTGGCAGGGGATGGCTATGGCTACACCTTC.

This chain joins TRBV6-6 and TRBJ2-1; 8 nucleotides line up with TRBD2. J lost 8 bases, V lost 8 bases, and 11 bases had no gene match. This CDR3 has 14 amino acids. Germline values: CDR1 MNHNY, CDR2 SVGAGI (reference sequence). CDR3 nucleotide sequence: TGTGCCAGCTGTAGACTAGCGCCCGGCTATGAGCAGTTCTTC. It yields the protein CASCRLAPGYEQFF.

The rearrangement uses TRBV5-1 and TRBJ1-1; 7 positions agree with TRBD1. The J segment lost 11 bases and the V segment lost 4 bases, leaving 17 bases of the junction unmatched. This CDR3 has 15 residues. Germline CDR1 reads SGHRS; CDR2 reads YFSETQ. CDR3: CASSPESRGASDAFF. CDR3 sequence (DNA): TGCGCCAGCAGCCCGGAATCCAGGGGGGCGTCGGATGCTTTCTTT.

The rearrangement uses TRBV5-6 and TRBJ2-3, with 9 positions matching TRBD2. The J segment lost 0 bases and the V segment lost 4 bases, leaving 6 bases of the junction unmatched. CDR1 and CDR2 from the germline V gene are SGHDT and YYEEEE. The CDR3 is 16 residues long. This CDR3 reads CASSTPGTSSTDTQYF. The CDR3 nucleotides are TGTGCCAGCAGCACACCCGGGACTAGCAGCACAGATACGCAGTATTTT.

This clone was counted between two and nine times. The V call is TRBV28, the J call TRBJ2-1; 9 bases map to TRBD2. The CDR3 runs 19 residues. The germline V gene has CDR1 MDHEN and CDR2 SYDVKM. V shed 1 base and J 4 bases; nucleotides not matched to a gene: 14. Written as DNA, the CDR3 is TGTGCCAGCAGTTTATACGGTGGGGTTCGTAGCGGGAGTTACAATGAGCAGTTCTTC. Translating it yields CASSLYGGVRSGSYNEQFF. The full variable domain, with the rest looked up from reference TRBV28 and TRBJ2-1, is DVKVTQSSRYLVKRTGEKVFLECVQDMDHENMFWYRQDPGLGLRLIYFSYDVKMKEKGDIPEGYSVSREKKERFSLILESASTNQTSMYLCASSLYGGVRSGSYNEQFFGPGTRLTVL.

The chain is built from TRBV21-1 and TRBJ2-1; TRBD1 is the table's D call, not checked against the DNA. TRBV21-1 is flagged as a pseudogene. The CDR3 spans 17 residues. The CDR3 spells CASSKYETPLSYNEQFF. The CDR3 DNA follows: TGTGCCAGCAGCAAATATGAGACACCGCTCTCCTACAATGAGCAGTTCTTC.

The V call is TRBV4-1, the J call TRBJ2-7; TRBD1 agrees at 7 bases. This CDR3 region has 15 residues. The junction had 10 bases not matched to a gene; V was cut back by 4 bases and J by 4 bases. Germline values: CDR1 MGHRA, CDR2 YSYEKL. The CDR3 nucleotides read TGCGCCAGCAGCCTTAACCAGGGGGAAGGATACGAGCAGTACTTC. It encodes CASSLNQGEGYEQYF.

This clone was observed a few times. The J gene is TRBJ2-7, the V gene TRBV28; 11 bases fit TRBD2. Germline CDR1 reads MDHEN; CDR2 reads SYDVKM. This CDR3 has 14 residues. With 7 bases clipped from V and 2 bases from J, the junction kept 4 bases outside the gene matches. The CDR3 DNA reads as TGTGCCAGCAAGAGGACTAGCGGGCCCTACGAGCAGTACTTC. This codes for CASKRTSGPYEQYF.